These 19 T cell receptor beta chains came from one sample sequenced in a study of blood T cell repertoires in COVID-19. Some clones are missing from TCRdb's copy, which holds only in-frame ones; the method was immunoSEQ multiplex PCR. The sample has 210,000 or so clones, around 80% seen once. The sample taken for sequencing was PBMCs or T cells enriched from blood (not recorded which). Receptor source: a man aged 60 to 75 who had recovered from COVID-19.

This clone is a singleton in its sample. The chain carries TRBV4-3 and TRBJ1-1; 7 bases agree with TRBD1. The CDR3 has 18 amino acids. Per germline, CDR1 LGHNA and CDR2 YSLEER. After removal of 1 base from V and 1 base from J, the junction contained 12 bases not matched to a gene. For the CDR3, the DNA is TGCGCCAGCAGCCAAGTGTATAGGGCCGGGACAGCGAACACTGAAGCTTTCTTT. Translation: CASSQVYRAGTANTEAFF.

V usage is TRBV7-2 and J usage is TRBJ2-5; 11 bases fit TRBD2. With V trimmed by 5 bases and J by 5 bases, 10 bases remained unmatched. CDR1 is SGHTA, CDR2 FQGNSA, per germline. The CDR3 is 16 residues long. In nucleotides, the CDR3 is TGTGCCAGCAGCCAGAGTCTAGCGGGGGGAGTTGAGACCCAGTACTTC. As protein: CASSQSLAGGVETQYF.

The rearrangement joins TRBV11-1 to TRBJ2-7; D is possibly TRBD1 (6 bases). The germline V gene has CDR1 SGHAT and CDR2 FQDESV (reference sequence). The CDR3 runs to 15 residues. Trimming cost V 5 bases and J 0 bases, with 14 bases left between them. This CDR3 reads CASSPAGQSSYEQYF. The DNA of the CDR3 is TGTGCCAGCAGCCCGGCCGGACAGAGCTCCTACGAGCAGTACTTC.

The chain has TRBV4-2 and TRBJ1-2; 7 bases fit TRBD1. Germline loops: CDR1 LGHNA, CDR2 YNFKEQ. Trimming cost V 3 bases and J 8 bases; bases outside gene matches: 9. The CDR3 runs to 14 residues. In nucleotides, the CDR3 is TGTGCCAGCAGCCATCAGGGGGGCAGGGACGGCTACACCTTC. Translation: CASSHQGGRDGYTF.

The rearrangement joins TRBV19 to TRBJ2-2; 8 bases line up with TRBD1. The CDR3 has 18 residues. Germline V CDR1 and CDR2: LNHDA, SQIVND (reference sequence). The ends lost 4 bases at V and 1 base at J; junction bases unmatched: 11. The CDR3 DNA follows: TGTGCCAGTAGTAACCCCCGGACAGGGAATATGAACACCGGGGAGCTGTTTTTT. Protein product: CASSNPRTGNMNTGELFF.

The chain carries TRBV7-9 and TRBJ1-1; tentatively, D is TRBD1 (6 bases). Trimming cost V 4 bases and J 1 base, with 13 bases left between them. Germline V lookup: CDR1 SEHNR, CDR2 FQNEAQ (reference sequence). The CDR3 sequence is 15 residues long. The CDR3 DNA reads TGTGCCAGCAGCTATAGGGACACTTCGAACACTGAAGCTTTCTTT. Its protein is CASSYRDTSNTEAFF.

The chain combines TRBV20-1 with TRBJ2-7; D not certain. From germline, CDR1 is DFQATT and CDR2 SNEGSKA (reference sequence). This CDR3 is built from 11 residues. V lost 1 base and J lost 6, with 7 bases in between. The DNA of the CDR3 is TGCAGTGCTAGAGCCAGATCCGAGCAGTACTTC. It specifies CSARARSEQYF.

The chain combines TRBV19 with TRBJ2-7; 9 bases align to TRBD1. The ends lost 6 bases at V and 5 bases at J; junction bases unmatched: 5. Germline lookup yields CDR1 LNHDA and CDR2 SQIVND (reference sequence). The CDR3 has 13 amino acids. Here the CDR3 DNA reads TGTGCCAGTAGGGGGGACAGGGCTAACGAGCAGTACTTC. It specifies CASRGDRANEQYF.

The rearrangement uses TRBV10-3 and TRBJ1-2, with D possibly being TRBD1 (6 bases). Germline-derived CDR1 and CDR2 are ENHRY and SYGVKD. This CDR3 comprises 12 residues. V lost 4 bases, J lost 8 bases, and 11 bases lay in between. CDR3 nucleotide sequence: TGTGCCATCAGTGCCTCAGGGGAGGGCTACACCTTC. Its protein is CAISASGEGYTF.

This chain uses TRBV12-5 with TRBJ2-3, with TRBD1 identical over 10 bases. Germline V gives CDR1 LGHNT, CDR2 FRNRAP. The V segment lost 6 bases and the J segment 4 bases; nucleotides outside the gene matches: 19. The CDR3 sequence is 19 residues long. The CDR3 protein is CASGRGPGTGARSSDTQYF. The CDR3 DNA reads TGTGCTAGTGGCCGCGGTCCCGGGACAGGGGCGCGATCTTCAGATACGCAGTATTTT.

The rearrangement joins TRBV11-2 to TRBJ2-7; D is unresolved. Deletions cut 0 bases from V and 0 bases from J, with 3 bases between. The CDR3 is made up of 13 amino acids. Germline V lookup: CDR1 SGHAT, CDR2 FQNNGV. CDR3: CASSLESSYEQYF. CDR3 DNA: TGTGCCAGCAGCTTAGAGAGCTCCTACGAGCAGTACTTC.

The chain links TRBV19 to TRBJ2-3; D call uncertain. V lost 3 bases to trimming and J lost 8 bases, with 6 bases between them. The CDR3 covers 11 residues. The V gene's germline CDR1 is LNHDA and CDR2 SQIVND (reference sequence). CDR3 loop: CASSMVGTQYF. The CDR3 DNA sequence: TGTGCCAGTAGTATGGTCGGTACGCAGTATTTT.

The chain has TRBV6-5 and TRBJ1-1, with TRBD1 matching 8 bases. CDR3 length equals 15 residues. J lost 4 bases, V lost 4 bases, and 8 bases had no gene match. Germline CDR1 MNHEY, CDR2 SVGAGI. DNA of the CDR3: TGTGCCAGCAGTTTGACAGGGGCTGTGAGCACTGAAGCTTTCTTT. Translation: CASSLTGAVSTEAFF.

J is TRBJ1-2 and V is TRBV2; tentative D call: TRBD1 (6 bases). Trimming took 8 bases from V and 4 from J, leaving 17 bases between them. The V gene's germline CDR1 is SNHLY and CDR2 FYNNEI. The CDR3 runs to 14 residues. CDR3 region: CASSTKTGSYGYTF. The CDR3 bases are TGTGCCAGCTCCACTAAAACAGGGAGCTATGGCTACACCTTC.

This clone has a single count. DNA for the CDR3: TGTGCCACCGCGGGCTACTCGGCGGATTTAGGAGATACGCAGTATTTT. Its translation: CATAGYSADLGDTQYF. The rearrangement joins TRBV24-1 to TRBJ2-3; perhaps TRBD2 as D (5 bases). Germline CDR1 reads KGHDR; CDR2 reads SFDVKD. V was cut by 9 bases and J by 5 bases, with 23 bases left in between. The CDR3 is made up of 16 amino acids.

The chain links TRBV27 to TRBJ1-6; TRBD1 agrees at 10 bases. Germline lookup yields CDR1 MNHEY and CDR2 SMNVEV (reference sequence). V lost 4 bases to trimming and J lost 6 bases; unmatched junction nucleotides: 9. The length of the CDR3 is 17 residues. The CDR3 DNA follows: TGTGCCAGCAGTTCTCTGACAGGGGGCTACTTTAATTCACCCCTCCACTTT. Amino acid sequence: CASSSLTGGYFNSPLHF.

The chain uses TRBV11-3 and TRBJ2-2; possible D gene TRBD2, 5 bases. Trimming cost V 1 base and J 6 bases, with 15 bases left between them. Looked up from germline, CDR1 is SGHNT and CDR2 is YENEEA. The CDR3 has 16 amino acids. The CDR3 here is CASSLGVGPGAGELFF. The DNA of the CDR3 is TGTGCCAGCAGCTTAGGCGTCGGCCCCGGGGCCGGGGAGCTGTTTTTT.

The gene calls are TRBV2 and TRBJ1-5; D might be TRBD1 (6 bases). The CDR3 sequence is 15 residues long. Trimming pared 2 bases from V and 4 bases from J, leaving 12 bases between. Germline lookup yields CDR1 SNHLY and CDR2 FYNNEI. The CDR3 sequence is CASSERGYYNQPQHF. The CDR3, as DNA: TGTGCCAGCAGTGAAAGGGGGTATTATAATCAGCCCCAGCATTTT.

This clone was seen a handful of times. This sequence joins TRBV7-2 and TRBJ1-1; D is unclear. Germline lookup yields CDR1 SGHTA and CDR2 FQGNSA. The CDR3 is 16 amino acids. Trimming took 2 bases from V and 0 from J, leaving 13 bases between them. CDR3 nucleotide sequence: TGTGCCAGCAGCTTAATTTCCGGCAGGATGAACACTGAAGCTTTCTTT. This gives the protein CASSLISGRMNTEAFF.